The count of the clone carrying this T cell receptor beta chain is one. Its antigen is unidentified. Sequencing used immunoSEQ multiplex PCR; TCRdb keeps in-frame clones, though not all of them. The sample has approximately 30,000 clones; approximately 88% are singletons. CDR1 is SGHNT, CDR2 YENEEA, per germline. V was pared by 2 bases and J by 0 bases, with 10 bases between. The CDR3 spans 15 residues. These data originate in a study of STAT5B mutations in CD4+ large granular lymphocyte leukemia. Notes on the study in general: Main leukemic clonotypes were patient-specific, but approximately 25% appeared at low frequency elsewhere. Higher CD4+ than CD8+ T-LGLL clonality might reflect small sample size. TRBV06-family usage was enriched in top patient clones (8/27) versus controls (2/35).

This clonotype originated in a human donor in good health. The sequencing input was CD4+ T cells from blood buffy coats. The V call is TRBV11-3, the J call TRBJ1-1; weak D call: TRBD1 (5 bases). CDR3 DNA: TGTGCCAGCAGCTTATCTGGGACGGTGAACACTGAAGCTTTCTTT. Encoded protein: CASSLSGTVNTEAFF.